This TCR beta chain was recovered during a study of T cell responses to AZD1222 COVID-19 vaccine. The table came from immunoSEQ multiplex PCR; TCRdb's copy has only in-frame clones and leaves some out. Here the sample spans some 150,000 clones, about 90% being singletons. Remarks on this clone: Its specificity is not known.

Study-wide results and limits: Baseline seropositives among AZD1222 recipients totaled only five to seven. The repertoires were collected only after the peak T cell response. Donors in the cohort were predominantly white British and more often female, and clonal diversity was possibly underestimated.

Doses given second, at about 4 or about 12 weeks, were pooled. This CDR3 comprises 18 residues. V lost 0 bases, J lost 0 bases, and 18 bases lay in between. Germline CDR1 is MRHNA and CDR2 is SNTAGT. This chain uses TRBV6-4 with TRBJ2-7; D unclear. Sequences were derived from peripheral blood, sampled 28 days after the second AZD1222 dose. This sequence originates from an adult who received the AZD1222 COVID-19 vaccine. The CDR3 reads CASSDSMCRRWVSYEQYF. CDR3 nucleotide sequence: TGTGCCAGCAGTGACTCGATGTGCAGGCGCTGGGTCTCCTACGAGCAGTACTTC.